This T cell receptor (beta chain) was sequenced in a study of T cell responses to AZD1222 COVID-19 vaccine (dated by TCRdb to the early 2020s). Describing the broader study: AZD1222 recipients whose second dose came at about 4 weeks and those whose second dose came at about 12 weeks were combined into one group, since spike-specific TCR depth and breadth did not differ between the two schedules. A total of 233 trial participants underwent TCR sequencing, of whom 200 to 220 received two doses of AZD1222 and 26 received two doses of the MenACWY control vaccine. Trial participants were enrolled by age into 18-55, 56-69 and 70-plus year subgroups, with around 150, 28 and 57 TCR-sequenced participants respectively. Overall study results and their limits: Nearly half of unique spike-specific TCRs reportedly recognized epitopes outside regions mutated in the B.1.351 and B.1.1.7 variants. Because no day 14 peak-response samples were available, repertoires were characterized only after the peak T cell response. Vaccine-associated CD4 TCRs spanned the whole spike protein, with dominant responses in regions 160-218 and 743-854. Most participants were white British and females outnumbered males, and the authors suggested that clonal diversity may have been underestimated. Spike-specific TCR breadth and depth rose significantly after two AZD1222 doses compared with day 0 and with MenACWY recipients. Conclusions about previously exposed vaccinees were limited because only six AZD1222 recipients were SARS-CoV-2 seropositive at baseline. In the small 56-69-year group, the increase in depth fell short of significance, most likely because of low power.

This clone was seen once. Its recognized antigen is unknown. There are no base qualities to consult, and no much larger clone falls within one base. Reading the label with the study, this specimen's time point is: baseline before first vaccination. The vaccinee samples were drawn from two UK trials, COV001 and COV002, one of which was a single-blind randomized controlled phase 2/3 trial testing AZD1222 (ChAdOx1 nCoV-19) in healthy adults. Trial participant PBMC samples were collected at day 0 and day 28 after the second dose for TCRbeta chain sequencing. The CDR3 regions of human TCRbeta chains were analyzed by immunosequencing. The source study handled its data this way. Repertoire TCRs were matched against a reference library of SARS-CoV-2-specific TCRs generated with the MIRA antigen-specificity platform. Breadth meant the fraction of unique TCRs that were SARS-CoV-2-associated, whereas depth meant the fraction of total T cells that were SARS-CoV-2-associated. Using the MIRA data, each spike-specific TCR was assigned both to the spike region to which the TCR was reactive and to a CD4 or CD8 class. Log10-transformed breadth and depth values were compared by one-way ANOVA with Sidak's multiple comparisons tests. The table was pulled from immuneACCESS by TCRdb, which kept in-frame rearrangements only. Such tables lose some clones; where checked, under half of the loss comes from unresolved V genes, and the rest has no known cause. V and J calls and clone size come straight from that table; D and trimming were deduced from the DNA. Here the sample has around 200,000 clones; approximately 86% occur a single time. The top ten constitute 7.5% to 9.5% of the sample.

Looking up the germline V gene yields CDR1 MNHEY and CDR2 SVGAGI. Including the terminal cysteine and phenylalanine, the CDR3 comprises 15 residues. The entry retains the CDR3 DNA only, 45 bases that are in frame from base 1. Relative to germline, V is 2 bases shorter and J is 6 bases shorter, with 11 bases between their ends. The receptor was derived from an adult in good health. The material sequenced was peripheral blood, taken on day 0 of AZD1222 vaccination. In this chain, TRBV6-5 is recombined with TRBJ1-6; the D gene cannot be resolved reliably. The CDR3 is CASSYRPDSNSPLHF. The sequenced DNA is TGTGCCAGCAGTTACAGGCCAGACTCTAATTCACCCCTCCACTTT.